Listed below are T cell receptor beta chains from one sample, sequenced in a study of response to subunit inactivated influenza vaccine. MiXCR, applied by TCRdb to the RT-PCR reads, yields one record per CDR3 protein. Of just under 250,000 distinct CDR3 sequences listed, about 12% were seen once; the top ten hold under 10%. The sample in question was non-naive T cells sorted from PBMCs, obtained around 14 days before vaccination. The receptors were sampled from a man aged 45-65 years who received an inactivated influenza vaccine. Each CDR3 is given with its conserved first and last residue. Only part of the rows carry a size: once, few, many, or a class if the clone is expanded.

cdr3_aa	v_call	j_call	clone_size
CSALPSPSRIQETQYF	TRBV20-1	TRBJ2-5	-
CASSPQGLRDGYTF	TRBV3-1	TRBJ1-2	-
CASSSYIRDETQYF	TRBV11-2	TRBJ2-5	-
CASAGSSYEQYF	TRBV18	TRBJ2-7	many
CASSSGQGFSPLHF	TRBV2	TRBJ1-6	many
CSVGAGVGTQYF	TRBV29-1	TRBJ2-3	-
CASRGRQGEFF	TRBV6-2/TRBV6-3	TRBJ2-1	-
CASSKQGGIEKLFF	TRBV12-3/TRBV12-4	TRBJ1-4	many
CASSVSGAGTGRYTF	TRBV4-1	TRBJ1-2	few
CSAPGLALYNEQFF	TRBV20-1	TRBJ2-1	many
CSVADRTSTDTQYF	TRBV29-1	TRBJ2-3	few
CASRQEGAVTEAFF	TRBV5-5	TRBJ1-1	many
CASSQGRLAGGRQETQYF	TRBV4-3	TRBJ2-5	many
CASRGTWGINEQFF	TRBV6-2/TRBV6-3	TRBJ2-1	few
CSAEGSSVETQYF	TRBV20-1	TRBJ2-5	-
CASSPNEDEQYF	TRBV11-1	TRBJ2-7	few
CASRSAASNEQFF	TRBV11-3	TRBJ2-1	-